The source of this T cell receptor beta chain is a study of T cell changes during pregnancy in multiple sclerosis. Clones were sequenced by immunoSEQ multiplex PCR, and TCRdb holds only the in-frame ones, with some missing. This repertoire shows under 35,000 clones, 89% found once; its top ten account for 5.5% to 7%. The receptor comes from a female donor with multiple sclerosis, enrolled in a pregnancy study. The source material was CD8+ T cells from peripheral blood mononuclear cells, sampled in the second trimester of pregnancy.

CDR3 protein: CASSLDPTGELFF. In DNA, the CDR3 is TGTGCCAGCAGCTTAGACCCTACCGGGGAGCTGTTTTTT. This chain links TRBV11-3 with TRBJ2-2; D ambiguous. The germline V gene has CDR1 SGHNT and CDR2 YENEEA. Trimming removed 0 bases from V and 5 bases from J, with 4 bases in between. This CDR3 spans 13 amino acids.